A selection of T cell receptor beta chains follows, all from one sample in a study of identical twins. TCRdb re-derived calls from the 5' RACE reads in MiXCR, one entry per CDR3 protein. The table includes some 570,000 distinct CDR3 sequences, approximately 20% detected once. These data were also reused for a study on yellow fever vaccine responses in identical twins.

The sequenced material came from CD4+ T cells sorted from blood. Receptor source: a woman aged 18 to 35 in good health. The CDR3 runs from the conserved cysteine through the conserved F or W. Each record gives: V gene, J gene, CDR3 protein.

>TRBV9|TRBJ2-1
CASSPGGLDGSYNEQFF
>TRBV5-1|TRBJ2-5
CASSLATQGLAGVGQETQYF
>TRBV5-1|TRBJ2-1
CASSAMASGSNEQFF
>TRBV12-3/TRBV12-4|TRBJ1-1
CASSLQGNTEAFF
>TRBV12-3/TRBV12-4|TRBJ2-7
CASSFLRYEQYF
>TRBV12-3/TRBV12-4|TRBJ1-1
CASGQPTEAFF
>TRBV7-2|TRBJ2-7
CASSVSGGSSYEQYF
>TRBV29-1|TRBJ2-7
CSVGPVGGYEQYF
>TRBV24-1|TRBJ2-1
CATSDLATGSNNEQFF
>TRBV20-1|TRBJ1-4
CSARDLGWSNEKLFF
>TRBV6-2/TRBV6-3|TRBJ2-1
CASSYLGQDNEQFF
>TRBV12-5|TRBJ2-1
CASGRGLAALSYNEQFF
>TRBV7-2|TRBJ2-6
CASSRPKGFGANVLTF
>TRBV5-1|TRBJ2-7
CASSIDGTGAGEQYF
>TRBV20-1|TRBJ1-2
CSARVLGYTF
>TRBV4-1|TRBJ2-1
CASSQVSSGGSSYNEQFF
>TRBV7-8|TRBJ2-7
CASRSGSGRGDEQYF
>TRBV6-5|TRBJ2-7
CASTFRLAGVPEQYF
>TRBV20-1|TRBJ2-2
CSARAGASNTGELFF
>TRBV28|TRBJ2-1
CASSFPRSSGNGNEQFF
>TRBV6-2/TRBV6-3|TRBJ1-1
CASRNRPTEAFF
>TRBV27|TRBJ2-5
CASSLGAGVATQYF
>TRBV25-1|TRBJ2-2
CASSKNPGLAGELFF
>TRBV18|TRBJ2-1
CASSPGGVSYNEQFF
>TRBV5-1|TRBJ2-2
CASSLVSALVSGELFF
>TRBV10-3|TRBJ2-7
CAISEGGTEQYF
>TRBV5-1|TRBJ2-1
CASSFGAGRDEQFF
>TRBV27|TRBJ2-1
CASSLAGLAGVRRAVREQFF
>TRBV12-3/TRBV12-4|TRBJ2-7
CASRTGASSYEQYF
>TRBV11-3|TRBJ2-1
CASRAGYNEQFF
>TRBV12-3/TRBV12-4|TRBJ1-5
CASSFRGQGENQPQHF
>TRBV15|TRBJ2-1
CATSRDVGLINEQFF
>TRBV12-3/TRBV12-4|TRBJ2-1
CASTPGASGYNEQFF
>TRBV10-3|TRBJ1-2
CAISESTAGYTF
>TRBV2|TRBJ1-1
CATTWGGNTEAFF
>TRBV7-6|TRBJ1-6
CASSSDRGLSPLHF
>TRBV4-2|TRBJ2-1
CASSRVVSAGGPSYNEQFF
>TRBV5-6|TRBJ2-7
CASSLGTGYSYEQYF
>TRBV20-1|TRBJ1-5
CSATIAGTTRHF
>TRBV11-2|TRBJ2-7
CASSLDGTGSYEQYF
>TRBV5-1|TRBJ2-1
CASSLEPGTSYNEQFF
>TRBV9|TRBJ2-2
CASSVIAANTGELFF
>TRBV12-3/TRBV12-4|TRBJ1-1
CALCLSRGARGRNTEAFF
>TRBV7-2|TRBJ2-3
CASSLARLAGKGDTQYF
>TRBV19|TRBJ2-2
CASSMYWDRGHTGELFF
>TRBV5-4|TRBJ1-1
CASATGNTEAFF
>TRBV7-6|TRBJ2-1
CASSLIDGRSNEQFF
>TRBV2|TRBJ1-2
CASRPPRDRPSYGYTF
>TRBV12-3/TRBV12-4|TRBJ2-3
CASSSEGRGADTQYF
>TRBV19|TRBJ1-5
CASRNRGQPQHF
>TRBV24-1|TRBJ2-1
CATSDPGHNNEQFF
>TRBV2|TRBJ2-1
CASSVERLLYNEQFF
>TRBV10-3|TRBJ2-7
CAIQGASAYEQYF
>TRBV3-1|TRBJ1-2
CASSVSRTLSIHGYTF
>TRBV5-1|TRBJ2-1
CASSSSWEQFF
>TRBV4-1|TRBJ2-3
CASSLLPSRVDTQYF
>TRBV5-5|TRBJ2-3
CASSFGPHSSTDTQYF
>TRBV15|TRBJ1-4
CATSNNRDRGAKLFF
>TRBV28|TRBJ2-7
CASTAGGTSGSFYEQYF
>TRBV3-1|TRBJ2-2
CASSQAAGELFF